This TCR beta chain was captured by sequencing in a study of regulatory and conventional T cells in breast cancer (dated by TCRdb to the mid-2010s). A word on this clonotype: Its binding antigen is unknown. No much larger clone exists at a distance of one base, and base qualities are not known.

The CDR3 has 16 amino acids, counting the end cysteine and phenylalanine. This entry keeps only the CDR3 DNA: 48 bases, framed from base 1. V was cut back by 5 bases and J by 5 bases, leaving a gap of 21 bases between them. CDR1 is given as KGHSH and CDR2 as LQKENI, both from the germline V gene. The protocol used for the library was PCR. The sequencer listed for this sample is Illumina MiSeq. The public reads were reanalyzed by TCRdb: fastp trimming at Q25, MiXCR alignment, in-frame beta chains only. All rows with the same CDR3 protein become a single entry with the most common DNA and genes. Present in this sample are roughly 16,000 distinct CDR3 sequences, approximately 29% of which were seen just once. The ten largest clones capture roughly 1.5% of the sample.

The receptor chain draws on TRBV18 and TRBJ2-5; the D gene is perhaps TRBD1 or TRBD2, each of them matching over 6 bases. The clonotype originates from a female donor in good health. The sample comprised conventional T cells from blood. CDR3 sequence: CASSATPGHAGETQYF. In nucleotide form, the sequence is TGTGCCAGCTCAGCCACTCCGGGACATGCGGGGGAGACCCAGTACTTC.